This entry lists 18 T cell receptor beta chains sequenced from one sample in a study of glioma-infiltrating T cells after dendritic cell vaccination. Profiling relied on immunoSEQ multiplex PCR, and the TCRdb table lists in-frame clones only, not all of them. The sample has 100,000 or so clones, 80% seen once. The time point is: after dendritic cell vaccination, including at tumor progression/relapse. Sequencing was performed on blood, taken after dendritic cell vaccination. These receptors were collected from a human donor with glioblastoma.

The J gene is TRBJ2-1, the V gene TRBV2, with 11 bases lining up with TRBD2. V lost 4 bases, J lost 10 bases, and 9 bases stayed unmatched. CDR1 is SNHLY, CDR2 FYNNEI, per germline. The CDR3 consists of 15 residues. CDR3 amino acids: CASSVTSGVPGEQFF. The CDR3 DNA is TGTGCCAGCAGTGTGACTAGCGGGGTTCCTGGGGAGCAGTTCTTC. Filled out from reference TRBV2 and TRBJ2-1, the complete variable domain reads EPEVTQTPSHQVTQMGQEVILRCVPISNHLYFYWYRQILGQKVEFLVSFYNNEISEKSEIFDDQFSVERPDGSNFTLKIRSTKLEDSAMYFCASSVTSGVPGEQFFGPGTRLTVL.

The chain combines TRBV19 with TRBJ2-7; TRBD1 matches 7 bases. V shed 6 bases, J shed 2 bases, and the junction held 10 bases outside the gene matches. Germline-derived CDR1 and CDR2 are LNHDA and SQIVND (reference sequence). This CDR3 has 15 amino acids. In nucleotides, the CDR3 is TGTGCCAGTAGCAGAAATGGACAGGAGGCCTACGAGCAGTACTTC. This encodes CASSRNGQEAYEQYF. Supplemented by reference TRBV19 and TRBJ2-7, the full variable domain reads DGGITQSPKYLFRKEGQNVTLSCEQNLNHDAMYWYRQDPGQGLRLIYYSQIVNDFQKGDIAEGYSVSREKKESFPLTVTSAQKNPTAFYLCASSRNGQEAYEQYFGPGTRLTVT.

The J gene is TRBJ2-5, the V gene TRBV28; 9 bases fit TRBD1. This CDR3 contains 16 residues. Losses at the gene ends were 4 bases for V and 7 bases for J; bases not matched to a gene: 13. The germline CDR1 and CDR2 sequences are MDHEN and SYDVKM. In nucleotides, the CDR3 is TGTGCCAGCAGTTCCGACAGGGGGTACCGCCGTGGGACCCAGTACTTC. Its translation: CASSSDRGYRRGTQYF.

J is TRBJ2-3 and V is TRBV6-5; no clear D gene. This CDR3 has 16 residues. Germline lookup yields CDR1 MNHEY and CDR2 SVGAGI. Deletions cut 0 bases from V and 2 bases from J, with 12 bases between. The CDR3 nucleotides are TGTGCCAGCAGTTACTCGTACACACCCCCCACAGATACGCAGTATTTT. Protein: CASSYSYTPPTDTQYF.

The CDR3 protein is CASSQGLAGGLRQETQYF. CDR3 sequence (DNA): TGCGCCAGCAGCCAGGGACTAGCGGGGGGGCTCCGCCAAGAGACCCAGTACTTC. The gene calls are TRBV5-1 and TRBJ2-5; TRBD2 matches 16 bases. Losses at the gene ends were 4 bases for V and 1 base for J; bases not matched to a gene: 7. CDR1 is SGHRS, CDR2 YFSETQ, per germline. This CDR3 has 18 amino acids. Supplemented by reference TRBV5-1 and TRBJ2-5, the full variable domain reads KAGVTQTPRYLIKTRGQQVTLSCSPISGHRSVSWYQQTPGQGLQFLFEYFSETQRNKGNFPGRFSGRQFSNSRSEMNVSTLELGDSALYLCASSQGLAGGLRQETQYFGPGTRLLVL.

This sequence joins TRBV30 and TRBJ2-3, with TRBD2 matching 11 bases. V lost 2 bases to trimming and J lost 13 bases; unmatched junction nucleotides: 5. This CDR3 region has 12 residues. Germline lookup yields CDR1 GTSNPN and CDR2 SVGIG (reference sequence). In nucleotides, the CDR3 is TGTGCCTGGAGTCTGACTAGCGGGGAAAAGTATTTT. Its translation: CAWSLTSGEKYF.

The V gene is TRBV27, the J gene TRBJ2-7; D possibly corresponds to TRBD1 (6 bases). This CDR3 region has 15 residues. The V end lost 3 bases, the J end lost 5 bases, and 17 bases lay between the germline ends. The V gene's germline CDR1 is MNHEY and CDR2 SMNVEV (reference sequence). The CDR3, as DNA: TGTGCCAGCAGTTTGGCCAGGGGCGCAAGGGACGAGCAGTACTTC. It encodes CASSLARGARDEQYF.

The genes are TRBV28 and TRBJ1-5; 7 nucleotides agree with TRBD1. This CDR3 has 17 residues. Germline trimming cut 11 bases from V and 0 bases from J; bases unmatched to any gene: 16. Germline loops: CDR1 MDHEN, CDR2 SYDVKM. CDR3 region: CACTTPQGTYSNQPQHF. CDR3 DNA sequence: TGTGCCTGCACGACCCCACAGGGGACCTATAGCAATCAGCCCCAGCATTTT.

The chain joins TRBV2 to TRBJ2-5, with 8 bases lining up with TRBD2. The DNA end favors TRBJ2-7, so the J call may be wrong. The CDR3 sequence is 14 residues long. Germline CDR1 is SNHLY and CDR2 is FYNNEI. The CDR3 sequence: CASSRRGGGSEQYF. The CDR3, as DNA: TGTGCCAGCAGTCGTCGGGGGGGAGGGAGCGAGCAGTACTTC.

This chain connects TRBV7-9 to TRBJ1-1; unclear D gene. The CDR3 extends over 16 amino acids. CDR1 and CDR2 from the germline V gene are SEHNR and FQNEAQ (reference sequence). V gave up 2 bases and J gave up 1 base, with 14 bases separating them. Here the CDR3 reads CASSLWTGKWNTEAFF. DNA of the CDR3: TGTGCCAGCAGCTTATGGACTGGGAAGTGGAACACTGAAGCTTTCTTT.

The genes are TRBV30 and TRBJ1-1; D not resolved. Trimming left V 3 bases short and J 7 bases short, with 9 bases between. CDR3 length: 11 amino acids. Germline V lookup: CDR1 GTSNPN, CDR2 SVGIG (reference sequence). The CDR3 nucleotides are TGTGCCTGGAGGTTAGGCGGTGAAGCTTTCTTT. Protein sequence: CAWRLGGEAFF.

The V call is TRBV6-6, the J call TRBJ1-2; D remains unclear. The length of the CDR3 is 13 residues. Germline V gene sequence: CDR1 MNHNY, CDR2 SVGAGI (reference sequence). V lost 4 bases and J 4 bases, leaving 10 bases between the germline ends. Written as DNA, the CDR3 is TGTGCCAGCAGTTGGGCAGCAGGCTATGGCTACACCTTC. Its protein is CASSWAAGYGYTF.

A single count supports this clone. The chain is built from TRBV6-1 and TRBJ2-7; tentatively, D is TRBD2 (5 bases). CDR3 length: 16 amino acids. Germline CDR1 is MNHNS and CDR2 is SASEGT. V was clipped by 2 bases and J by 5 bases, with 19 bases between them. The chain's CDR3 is CASSESIGRGSHEQYF. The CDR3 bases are TGTGCCAGCAGTGAATCCATTGGTAGAGGGTCCCACGAGCAGTACTTC.

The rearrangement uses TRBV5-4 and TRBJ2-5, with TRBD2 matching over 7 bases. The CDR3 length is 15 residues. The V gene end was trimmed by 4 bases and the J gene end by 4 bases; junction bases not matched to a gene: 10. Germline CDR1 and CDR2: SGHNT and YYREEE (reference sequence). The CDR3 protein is CASSPGGSEPETQYF. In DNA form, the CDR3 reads TGTGCCAGCAGCCCCGGGGGGTCCGAACCAGAGACCCAGTACTTC.

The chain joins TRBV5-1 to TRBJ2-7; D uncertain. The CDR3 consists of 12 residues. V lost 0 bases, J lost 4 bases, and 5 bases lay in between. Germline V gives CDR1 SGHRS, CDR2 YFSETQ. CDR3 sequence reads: CASSLDLYEQYF. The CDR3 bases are TGCGCCAGCAGCTTGGATCTTTACGAGCAGTACTTC.

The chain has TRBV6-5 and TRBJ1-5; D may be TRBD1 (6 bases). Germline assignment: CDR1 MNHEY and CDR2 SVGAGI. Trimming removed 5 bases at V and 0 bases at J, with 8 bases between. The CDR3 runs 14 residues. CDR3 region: CASSRDNSNQPQHF. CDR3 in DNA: TGTGCCAGCAGTCGGGACAATAGCAATCAGCCCCAGCATTTT.

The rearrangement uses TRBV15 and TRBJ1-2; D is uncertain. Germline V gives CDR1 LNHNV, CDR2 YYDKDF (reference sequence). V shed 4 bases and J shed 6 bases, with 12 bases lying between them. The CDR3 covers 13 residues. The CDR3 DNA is TGTGCCACCAGCAAACGTCGGTCGGATGGCTACACCTTC. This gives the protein CATSKRRSDGYTF.

The CDR3 nucleotides are TGCAGTGCCATAGAAGAGGAGCAGTACTTC. Translating gives CSAIEEEQYF. The rearrangement joins TRBV20-1 to TRBJ2-7; D not resolved. Trimming stripped 6 bases from V and 7 bases from J, with 10 bases between. Germline V gene data show CDR1 as DFQATT and CDR2 as SNEGSKA (reference sequence). The CDR3 runs 10 residues.